Listed here are 15 T cell receptor beta chains from one sample, sequenced in a study of blood T cell repertoires in COVID-19. Clones were read by immunoSEQ multiplex PCR, and TCRdb kept only the in-frame ones, dropping some. The data hold roughly 180,000 clones, with around four fifths observed a single time. Material for sequencing was PBMCs or T cells enriched from blood (not recorded which). The receptors shown here come from a man in his forties who had recovered from COVID-19.

The V gene is TRBV19, the J gene TRBJ1-3; 7 bases match TRBD1. Germline CDR1 and CDR2: LNHDA and SQIVND (reference sequence). The CDR3 extends over 15 amino acids. V was pared by 7 bases and J by 1 base, with 7 bases of the junction left unmatched. For the CDR3, the DNA is TGTGCCAGTAACCCGACAGGGACTTCTGGAAACACCATATATTTT. This sequence encodes CASNPTGTSGNTIYF.

The rearrangement uses TRBV28 and TRBJ1-1; TRBD1 aligns across 10 bases. Germline CDR1 reads MDHEN; CDR2 reads SYDVKM. CDR3 length: 15 residues. After removal of 2 bases from V and 5 bases from J, the junction contained 5 bases not matched to a gene. CDR3 region: CASSLHGTGVTEAFF. In nucleotides, the CDR3 is TGTGCCAGCAGTTTACACGGGACAGGGGTTACTGAAGCTTTCTTT.

The chain links TRBV7-2 to TRBJ2-2, with 12 bases that match TRBD2. The germline gives CDR1 SGHTA, CDR2 FQGNSA. With 0 bases clipped from V and 5 bases from J, the junction kept 7 bases outside the gene matches. The CDR3 is 18 residues long. The CDR3 spells CASSLAPSGRAETGELFF. The CDR3 nucleotides read TGTGCCAGCAGCTTAGCCCCTAGCGGGAGGGCCGAGACCGGGGAGCTGTTTTTT.

V gene TRBV30 combines with J gene TRBJ1-2; D gene ambiguous. CDR1 is GTSNPN and CDR2 is SVGIG in the germline V gene (reference sequence). Trimming cost V 5 bases and J 4 bases, with 17 bases left between them. The CDR3 sequence is 14 residues long. CDR3 DNA: TGTGCCTGGGAATACCAAGGGAGGCTCTATGGCTACACCTTC. Amino acids: CAWEYQGRLYGYTF. Variable domain in full (rest from reference TRBV30 and TRBJ1-2): SQTIHQWPATLVQPVGSPLSLECTVEGTSNPNLYWYRQAAGRGLQLLFYSVGIGQISSEVPQNLSASRPQDRQFILSSKKLLLSDSGFYLCAWEYQGRLYGYTFGSGTRLTVV.

The chain carries TRBV2 and TRBJ1-5; possible D gene TRBD1, 6 bases. This CDR3 is built from 14 residues. CDR1 and CDR2 from the germline V gene are SNHLY and FYNNEI. V was pared by 1 base and J by 7 bases, with 11 bases between. CDR3 in amino acids: CASSEDRAPQPQHF. DNA of the CDR3: TGTGCCAGCAGTGAAGACAGGGCTCCCCAGCCCCAGCATTTT.

The rearrangement links TRBV27 to TRBJ1-2; 8 bases are shared with TRBD1. Unmatched junction bases numbered 6, after V lost 1 base and J lost 2 bases. This CDR3 comprises 16 residues. Germline V CDR1 and CDR2: MNHEY, SMNVEV (reference sequence). This CDR3 reads CASSLLYRQGNYGYTF. The DNA of the CDR3 is TGTGCCAGCAGTTTATTATACCGACAGGGGAACTATGGCTACACCTTC.

The chain recombines TRBV20-1 with TRBJ1-5, with 7 nucleotides matching TRBD1. The J segment lost 4 bases and the V segment lost 3 bases, leaving 6 bases of the junction unmatched. Germline values: CDR1 DFQATT, CDR2 SNEGSKA (reference sequence). The CDR3 is 14 amino acids. This chain's CDR3 is CSASRQGGNQPQHF. CDR3 DNA: TGCAGTGCTAGTAGACAGGGCGGGAATCAGCCCCAGCATTTT.

This chain joins TRBV5-4 and TRBJ1-2, with D possibly being TRBD1 (5 bases). The CDR3 is 18 amino acids. The V gene lost 6 bases and the J gene lost 1 base, with 25 bases spanning the gap. Germline V gene data show CDR1 as SGHNT and CDR2 as YYREEE (reference sequence). This CDR3 is CASTAPSGGSKDNYGYTF. CDR3 DNA sequence: TGTGCCAGCACGGCACCATCGGGGGGTTCGAAGGATAACTATGGCTACACCTTC.

The J gene is TRBJ2-5, the V gene TRBV28; the match to TRBD1 covers 12 bases. There are 16 residues in the CDR3. Germline CDR1 reads MDHEN; CDR2 reads SYDVKM. With V trimmed by 4 bases and J by 3 bases, 6 bases remained unmatched. CDR3 loop: CASSSPGTGGEETQYF. CDR3 in DNA: TGTGCCAGCAGTTCTCCCGGGACAGGGGGCGAAGAGACCCAGTACTTC.

The rearrangement joins TRBV7-6 to TRBJ1-1; no definite D call. Per the germline V gene, CDR1 is SGHVS and CDR2 is FNYEAQ. The CDR3 runs 15 residues. Trimming took 2 bases from V and 0 from J, leaving 10 bases between them. CDR3 region: CASSLNPTMNTEAFF. For the CDR3, the DNA is TGTGCCAGCAGCTTAAACCCCACTATGAACACTGAAGCTTTCTTT.

This clone has only one observation. The chain couples TRBV2 to TRBJ1-2; 7 bases line up with TRBD1. This CDR3 comprises 17 residues. The germline gives CDR1 SNHLY, CDR2 FYNNEI. After removal of 8 bases from V and 4 bases from J, the junction contained 19 bases not matched to a gene. The CDR3 sequence is CASSRTLRQGVSYGYTF. In DNA form, the CDR3 reads TGTGCCAGCTCCAGAACATTAAGACAGGGAGTTAGCTATGGCTACACCTTC.

The chain employs TRBV19 and TRBJ1-6, with D possibly TRBD1 on 5 matching bases. V was shortened by 5 bases and J by 9 bases, with 23 bases between the two germline ends. The CDR3 is 17 amino acids. Germline V gene lookup returns CDR1 LNHDA and CDR2 SQIVND (reference sequence). This CDR3 reads CASSGQSGGEVISPLHF. The CDR3, as DNA: TGTGCCAGTAGTGGCCAAAGTGGGGGGGAAGTTATTTCACCCCTCCACTTT. The entire variable domain, with the rest obtained from reference TRBV19 and TRBJ1-6, is as follows: DGGITQSPKYLFRKEGQNVTLSCEQNLNHDAMYWYRQDPGQGLRLIYYSQIVNDFQKGDIAEGYSVSREKKESFPLTVTSAQKNPTAFYLCASSGQSGGEVISPLHFGNGTRLTVT.

This chain connects TRBV7-2 to TRBJ1-5, with a possible D match to TRBD1 (6 bases). The CDR3 spans 13 residues. The germline V and J ends were trimmed by 3 bases and 5 bases, with 8 bases remaining between them. CDR1 is SGHTA and CDR2 is FQGNSA in the germline V gene. The CDR3 loop reads CASSFDRYQPQHF. In DNA form, the CDR3 reads TGTGCCAGCAGCTTCGACAGGTATCAGCCCCAGCATTTT.

DNA of the CDR3: TGTGCCAGCAGCTTTCTCAGGGGGGTCCAGCCCCAGCATTTT. Protein: CASSFLRGVQPQHF. The chain links TRBV5-6 to TRBJ1-5, with 7 bases fitting TRBD1. The CDR3 is 14 amino acids. V was pared by 2 bases and J by 7 bases, with 6 bases of the junction left unmatched. The germline V gene encodes CDR1 SGHDT and CDR2 YYEEEE.

The V call is TRBV18, the J call TRBJ1-5, with a weak D call TRBD1 (6 bases). The V gene's germline CDR1 is KGHSH and CDR2 LQKENI. There are 16 residues in the CDR3. Trimming removed 3 bases from V and 1 base from J, with 13 bases in between. CDR3 sequence (DNA): TGTGCCAGCTCACCCAACCGGGACATCAGCAATCAGCCCCAGCATTTT. Its translation is CASSPNRDISNQPQHF.